A selection of T cell receptor beta chains follows, all from one sample in a study of blood T cell repertoires in COVID-19. Using immunoSEQ multiplex PCR, the repertoire was profiled, and TCRdb retains in-frame clones only, with some absent. The repertoire includes approximately 100,000 clones, approximately 80% of them detected once, and 3.3% sits in the top ten. Input material: peripheral blood. These receptors came from a woman older than 75 with active or convalescent COVID-19. The CDR3 runs from the conserved cysteine through the conserved F or W. A D gene is named only where the DNA matches it firmly. A clone size is listed for some rows: how often the clone was seen (once, few, many), or a class if it is expanded.

. | TRBD2 | TRBJ2-7 | TRBV29-1 | CSVKSGRRDEQYF | TGCAGCGTTAAAAGCGGGAGGAGGGACGAGCAGTACTTC
. | TRBD2 | TRBJ2-1 | TRBV6-4 | CASSRSPIAGGYNEQFF | TGTGCCAGCAGCCGATCCCCCATAGCGGGGGGCTACAATGAGCAGTTCTTC
. | . | TRBJ2-7 | TRBV11-2 | CASSLVGGPAGEQYF | TGTGCCAGCAGCTTAGTGGGGGGACCCGCGGGGGAGCAGTACTTC
. | TRBD1 | TRBJ2-4 | TRBV28 | CASLNRDRGNIQYF | TGTGCCAGCTTAAACCGGGACAGGGGGAACATTCAGTACTTC
. | . | TRBJ2-5 | TRBV6-5 | CASREGAWETQYF | TGTGCCAGCAGGGAGGGGGCATGGGAGACCCAGTACTTC
. | . | TRBJ1-1 | TRBV11-1 | CASSLRVGTEAFF | TGTGCCAGCAGCCTCAGGGTAGGTACTGAAGCTTTCTTT
. | . | TRBJ2-3 | TRBV4-1 | CASSQGGSTDTQYF | TGCGCCAGCAGCCAGGGCGGGAGCACAGATACGCAGTATTTT
. | . | TRBJ2-2 | TRBV6-5 | CASIIGTLNTGELFF | TGTGCCAGCATAATTGGGACACTGAACACCGGGGAGCTGTTTTTT
. | TRBD2 | TRBJ2-1 | TRBV9 | CASSELAGGYNEQFF | TGTGCCAGCAGCGAACTAGCGGGGGGATACAATGAGCAGTTCTTC
few | TRBD1 | TRBJ1-1 | TRBV19 | CASSMTGGYTEAFF | TGTGCCAGTAGTATGACAGGGGGGTACACTGAAGCTTTCTTT
once | . | TRBJ1-1 | TRBV2 | CASRMDRNTEAFF | TGTGCCAGCAGGATGGACAGGAACACTGAAGCTTTCTTT
. | . | TRBJ2-7 | TRBV6-6 | CASSKALANSYEQYF | TGTGCCAGCAGTAAAGCCCTAGCGAATTCCTACGAGCAGTACTTC
. | . | TRBJ1-3 | TRBV3-1/TRBV3-2 | CASSQVAGGDTIYF | TGTGCCAGCAGCCAAGTGGCTGGAGGAGACACCATATATTTT
once | . | TRBJ1-4 | TRBV7-9 | CASRPTATNEKLFF | TGTGCCAGCAGGCCTACGGCAACTAATGAAAAACTGTTTTTT
few | . | TRBJ1-1 | TRBV5-1 | CASSLTGYTEAFF | TGCGCCAGCAGCCTCACAGGGTACACTGAAGCTTTCTTT
. | TRBD1 | TRBJ1-5 | TRBV19 | CASSPGQGGNQPQHF | TGTGCCAGTAGCCCGGGACAGGGAGGAAATCAGCCCCAGCATTTT
. | . | TRBJ1-5 | TRBV6-5 | CASSYSWTADQPQHF | TGTGCCAGCAGTTACTCTTGGACAGCCGACCAGCCCCAGCATTTT
. | . | TRBJ1-4 | TRBV5-1 | CASSLSGGGHPDEKLFF | TGCGCCAGCAGCTTGTCTGGGGGGGGCCACCCTGATGAAAAACTGTTTTTT
once | . | TRBJ2-2 | TRBV6-5 | CASSDFLGGELFF | TGTGCCAGCAGCGACTTCCTCGGGGGGGAGCTGTTTTTT
. | . | TRBJ1-5 | TRBV6-5 | CASSSQGFQPQHF | TGTGCCAGCAGTTCCCAGGGCTTTCAGCCCCAGCATTTT
few | . | TRBJ1-2 | TRBV29-1 | CSVGGVGYGYTF | TGCAGCGTTGGGGGGGTTGGCTATGGCTACACCTTC
few | TRBD1 | TRBJ1-2 | TRBV19 | CASSIEYRGNYGYTF | TGTGCCAGTAGTATAGAATACAGGGGGAACTATGGCTACACCTTC
few | . | TRBJ2-1 | TRBV29-1 | CSVELYNEQFF | TGCAGCGTTGAACTATATAATGAGCAGTTCTTC
. | TRBD2 | TRBJ2-7 | TRBV27 | CASSPRLAGAYEQYF | TGTGCCAGCAGTCCACGACTAGCGGGGGCCTACGAGCAGTACTTC
. | . | TRBJ2-4 | TRBV7-8 | CASSPLGGDGKINIQYF | TGTGCCAGCAGCCCCCTAGGGGGAGACGGGAAGATAAACATTCAGTACTTC
. | TRBD1 | TRBJ2-3 | TRBV18 | CASSPGTGRTDTQYF | TGTGCCAGCTCACCCGGGACAGGGCGCACAGATACGCAGTATTTT
once | . | TRBJ1-5 | TRBV5-5 | CASSKTGDQPQHF | TGTGCCAGCAGCAAGACAGGAGATCAGCCCCAGCATTTT
. | . | TRBJ1-2 | TRBV28 | CASRKTGFDYGYTF | TGTGCCAGCCGAAAGACCGGGTTCGACTATGGCTACACCTTC
. | . | TRBJ1-2 | TRBV28 | CASKPGQPYGYTF | TGTGCCAGCAAACCCGGACAGCCCTATGGCTACACCTTC
. | TRBD1 | TRBJ1-2 | TRBV28 | CASSPQGSYGYTF | TGTGCCAGCAGCCCACAGGGGAGCTATGGCTACACCTTC
. | . | TRBJ1-2 | TRBV6-5 | CASSYLTGLYGYTF | TGTGCCAGCAGTTACTTAACAGGGCTCTATGGCTACACCTTC
. | TRBD2 | TRBJ2-5 | TRBV11-2 | CASVTAGAQYF | TGTGCCAGCGTAACAGCGGGGGCCCAGTACTTC
. | TRBD1 | TRBJ2-1 | TRBV5-1 | CASMKGTGNNEQFF | TGCGCCAGCATGAAAGGGACAGGGAATAATGAGCAGTTCTTC